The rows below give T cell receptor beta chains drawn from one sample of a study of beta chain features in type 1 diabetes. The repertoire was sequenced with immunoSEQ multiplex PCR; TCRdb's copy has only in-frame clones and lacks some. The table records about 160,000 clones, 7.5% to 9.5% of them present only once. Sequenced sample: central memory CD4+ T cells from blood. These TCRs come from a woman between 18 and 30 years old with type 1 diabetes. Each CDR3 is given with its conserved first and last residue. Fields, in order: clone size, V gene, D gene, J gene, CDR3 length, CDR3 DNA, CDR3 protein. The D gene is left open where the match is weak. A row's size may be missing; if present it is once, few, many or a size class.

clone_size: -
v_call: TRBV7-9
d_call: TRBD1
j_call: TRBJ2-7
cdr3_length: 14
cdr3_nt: TGTGCCAGGGCTCTGGACAGGGGAGCCTACGAGCAGTACTTC
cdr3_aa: CARALDRGAYEQYF

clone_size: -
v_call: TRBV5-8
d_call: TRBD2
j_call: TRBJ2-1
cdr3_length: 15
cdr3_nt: TGTGCCAGCAGCGTTACTAGCGACTCCTACAATGAGCAGTTCTTC
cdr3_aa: CASSVTSDSYNEQFF

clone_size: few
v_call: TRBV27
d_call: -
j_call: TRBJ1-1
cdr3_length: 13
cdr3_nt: TGTGCCAGCCAACAGGACGCTTTCACTGAAGCTTTCTTT
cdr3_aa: CASQQDAFTEAFF

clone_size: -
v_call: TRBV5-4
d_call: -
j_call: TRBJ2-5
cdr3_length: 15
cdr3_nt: TGTGCCAGCAGCCCCGAACTAGACCCCGGGGAGACCCAGTACTTC
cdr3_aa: CASSPELDPGETQYF

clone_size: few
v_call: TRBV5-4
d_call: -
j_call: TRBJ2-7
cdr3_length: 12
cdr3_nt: TGTGCCAGCAGCCGATTGGACAGCGAGCAGTACTTC
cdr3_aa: CASSRLDSEQYF

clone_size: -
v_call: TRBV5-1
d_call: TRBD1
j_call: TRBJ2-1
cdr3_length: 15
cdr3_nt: TGCGCCAGCAGCTTGGGGACAGGCTCCTACAATGAGCAGTTCTTC
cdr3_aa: CASSLGTGSYNEQFF

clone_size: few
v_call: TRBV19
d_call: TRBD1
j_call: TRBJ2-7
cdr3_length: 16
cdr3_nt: TGTGCCAGTAGCCGCTGGGGACAGGGCCTTCCCTACGAGCAGTACTTC
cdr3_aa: CASSRWGQGLPYEQYF

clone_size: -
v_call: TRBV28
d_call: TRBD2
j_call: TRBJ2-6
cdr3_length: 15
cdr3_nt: TGTGCCAGCACCCGGGGGGGGGTTGGGGCCAACGTCCTGACTTTC
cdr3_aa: CASTRGGVGANVLTF

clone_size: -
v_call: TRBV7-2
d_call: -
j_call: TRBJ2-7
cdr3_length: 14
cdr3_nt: TGTGCCAGCAGCTTAGGGGGCACCTCCTACGAGCAGTACTTC
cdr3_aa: CASSLGGTSYEQYF

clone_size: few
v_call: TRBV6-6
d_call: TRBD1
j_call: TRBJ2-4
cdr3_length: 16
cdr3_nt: TGTGCCAGCAGCCAACAGGGGAAGGGAGCCAAAAACATTCAGTACTTC
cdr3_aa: CASSQQGKGAKNIQYF

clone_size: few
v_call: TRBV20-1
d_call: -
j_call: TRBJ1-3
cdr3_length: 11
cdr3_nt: TGCAGTGCTAGGGCCGAAAACACCATATATTTT
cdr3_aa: CSARAENTIYF

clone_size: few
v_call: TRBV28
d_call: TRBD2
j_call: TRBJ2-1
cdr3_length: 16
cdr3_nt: TGTGCCAGCAGTGTCCCAACTAGCGGGAGATACAATGAGCAGTTCTTC
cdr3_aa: CASSVPTSGRYNEQFF

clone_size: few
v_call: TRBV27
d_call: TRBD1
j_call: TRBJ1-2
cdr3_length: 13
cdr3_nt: TGTGCCAGCAAGGGGGACAGCTTCTTGGGCTACACCTTC
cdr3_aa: CASKGDSFLGYTF

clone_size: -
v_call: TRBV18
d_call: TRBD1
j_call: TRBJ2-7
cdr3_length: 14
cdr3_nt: TGTGCCAGCTCACCGGGGACAGGGCAAGCCGAGCAGTACTTC
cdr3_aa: CASSPGTGQAEQYF

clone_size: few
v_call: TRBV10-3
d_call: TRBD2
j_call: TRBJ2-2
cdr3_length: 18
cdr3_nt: TGTGCCATCAGTGGATCGGGACTAGCGGGACTGAACACCGGGGAGCTGTTTTTT
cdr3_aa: CAISGSGLAGLNTGELFF

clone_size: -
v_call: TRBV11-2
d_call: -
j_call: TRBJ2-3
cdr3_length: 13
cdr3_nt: TGTGCCAGCAGCTTAGGTTTCTCAGATACGCAGTATTTT
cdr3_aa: CASSLGFSDTQYF

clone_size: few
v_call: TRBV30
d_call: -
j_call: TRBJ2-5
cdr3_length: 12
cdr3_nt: TGTGCCTGGACAGGGGAGTGGGAGACCCAGTACTTC
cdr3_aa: CAWTGEWETQYF

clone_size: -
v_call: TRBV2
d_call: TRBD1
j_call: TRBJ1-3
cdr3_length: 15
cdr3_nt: TGTGCCAGCAGGGGGACAGGGATATCTGGAAACACCATATATTTT
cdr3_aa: CASRGTGISGNTIYF

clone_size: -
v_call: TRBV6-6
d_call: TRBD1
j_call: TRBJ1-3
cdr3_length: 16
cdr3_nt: TGTGCCAGCAGTAACACCGGGACAGACTCTGGAAACACCATATATTTT
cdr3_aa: CASSNTGTDSGNTIYF

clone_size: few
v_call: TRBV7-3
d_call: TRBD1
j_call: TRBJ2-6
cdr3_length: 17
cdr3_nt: TGTGCCAGCAGCTTACAGGGGGCTGGCTCTGGGGCCAACGTCCTGACTTTC
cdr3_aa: CASSLQGAGSGANVLTF

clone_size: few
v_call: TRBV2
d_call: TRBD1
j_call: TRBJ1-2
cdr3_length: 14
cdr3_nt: TGTGCCAGCAGTGTTACAGGGGGCAGCTATGGCTACACCTTC
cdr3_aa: CASSVTGGSYGYTF

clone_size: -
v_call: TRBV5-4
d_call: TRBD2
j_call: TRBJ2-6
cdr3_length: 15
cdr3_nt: TGTGCCAGCAGCTGGGGAGGGGCCGGGGCCAACGTCCTGACTTTC
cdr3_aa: CASSWGGAGANVLTF

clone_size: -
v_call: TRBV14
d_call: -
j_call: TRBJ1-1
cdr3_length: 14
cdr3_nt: TGTGCCAGCAGCCGCGGACTAGCGGGAGTTGAAGCTTTCTTT
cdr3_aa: CASSRGLAGVEAFF

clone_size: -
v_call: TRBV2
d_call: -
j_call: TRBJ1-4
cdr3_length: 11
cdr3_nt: TGTGCCAGCAGGGGAGGCGGTGAGCTGTTTTTT
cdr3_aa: CASRGGGELFF

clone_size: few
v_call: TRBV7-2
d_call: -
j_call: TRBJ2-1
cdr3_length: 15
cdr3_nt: TGTGCCAGCAGCTTAGACCCACAATCCTACAATGAGCAGTTCTTC
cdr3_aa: CASSLDPQSYNEQFF

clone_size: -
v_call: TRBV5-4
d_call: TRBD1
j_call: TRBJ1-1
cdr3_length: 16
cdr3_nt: TGTGCCAGCAGCCGTCAGGGGGCCGCTGGGAACACTGAAGCTTTCTTT
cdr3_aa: CASSRQGAAGNTEAFF

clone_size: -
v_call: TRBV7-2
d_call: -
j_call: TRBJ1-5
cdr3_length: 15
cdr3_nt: TGTGCCAGCAGCTTAAATACGGGGGGCAATCAGCCCCAGCATTTT
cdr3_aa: CASSLNTGGNQPQHF

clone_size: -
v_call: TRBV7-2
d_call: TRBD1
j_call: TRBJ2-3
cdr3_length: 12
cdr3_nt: TGTGCCAGCAACTACAGGGGAGATACGCAGTATTTT
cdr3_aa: CASNYRGDTQYF

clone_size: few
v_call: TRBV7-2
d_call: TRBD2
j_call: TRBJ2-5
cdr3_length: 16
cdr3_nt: TGTGCCAGCAGCTTAGTAGCCGGGAGGGCCCAAGAGACCCAGTACTTC
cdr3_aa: CASSLVAGRAQETQYF

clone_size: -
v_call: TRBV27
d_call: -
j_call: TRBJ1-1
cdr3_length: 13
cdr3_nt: TGTGCCAGCAGTTTACCAGGGAAAACTGAAGCTTTCTTT
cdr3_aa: CASSLPGKTEAFF

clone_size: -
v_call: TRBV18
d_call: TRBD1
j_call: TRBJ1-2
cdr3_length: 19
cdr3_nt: TGTGCCAGCTCACTATACCAATACGCCTCCGCGACAGGGGGAAGTGGCTACACCTTC
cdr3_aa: CASSLYQYASATGGSGYTF

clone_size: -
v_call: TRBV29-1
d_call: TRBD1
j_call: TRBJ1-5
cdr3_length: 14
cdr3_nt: TGCAGCGTTATGACAGGGGGCAACAATCAGCCCCAGCATTTT
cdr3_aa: CSVMTGGNNQPQHF

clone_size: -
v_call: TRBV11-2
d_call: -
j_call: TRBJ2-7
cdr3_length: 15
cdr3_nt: TGTGCCAGCAGCTTAGAGGCTTTATGGCAGGCCGAGCAGTACTTC
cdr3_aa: CASSLEALWQAEQYF

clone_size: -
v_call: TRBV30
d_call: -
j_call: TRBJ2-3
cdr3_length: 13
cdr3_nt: TGTGCCTGGAGTCTAATAGGGGCAGATACGCAGTATTTT
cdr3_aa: CAWSLIGADTQYF

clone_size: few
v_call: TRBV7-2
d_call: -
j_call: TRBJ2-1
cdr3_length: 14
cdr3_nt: TGTGCCAGCAGCCCGGGACTTAGGTACAATGAGCAGTTCTTC
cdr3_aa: CASSPGLRYNEQFF

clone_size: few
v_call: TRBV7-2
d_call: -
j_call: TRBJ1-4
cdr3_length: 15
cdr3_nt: TGTGCCAGCAGCCCCCGCCCAGGAAGTAATGAAAAACTGTTTTTT
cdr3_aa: CASSPRPGSNEKLFF

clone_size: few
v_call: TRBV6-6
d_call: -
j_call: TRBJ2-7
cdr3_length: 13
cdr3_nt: TGTGCCAGCAGCCTGGACAGTCCCTACGAGCAGTACTTC
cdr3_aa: CASSLDSPYEQYF

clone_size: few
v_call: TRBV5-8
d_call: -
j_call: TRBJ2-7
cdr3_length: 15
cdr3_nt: TGTGCCAGCAGCTTGGGGCAGGGGCCGTATGAAGAGCAGTACTTC
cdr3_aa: CASSLGQGPYEEQYF

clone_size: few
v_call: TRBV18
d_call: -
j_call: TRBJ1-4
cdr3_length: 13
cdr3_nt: TGTGCCAGCTCACCACTCCTACAGCCTGACGTGTTTTTT
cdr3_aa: CASSPLLQPDVFF

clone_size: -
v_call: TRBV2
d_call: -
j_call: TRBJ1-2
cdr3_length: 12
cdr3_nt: TGTGCCAGCAGGGGGACTGCGTGGGGCTACACCTTC
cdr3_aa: CASRGTAWGYTF

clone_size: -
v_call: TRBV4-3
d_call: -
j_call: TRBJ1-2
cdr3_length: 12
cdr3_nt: TGCGCCAGCAGCCAAGAGGGCCTGGGCTACACCTTC
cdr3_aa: CASSQEGLGYTF

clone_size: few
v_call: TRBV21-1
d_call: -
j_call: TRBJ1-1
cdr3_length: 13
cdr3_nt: TGTGCCAGCAGCGGACAGCCAAACACTGAAGCTTTCTTT
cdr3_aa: CASSGQPNTEAFF

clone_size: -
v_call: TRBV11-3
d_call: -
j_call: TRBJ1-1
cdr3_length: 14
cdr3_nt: TGTGCCAGCAGCTTAGATCAAGGGGGCACTGAAGCTTTCTTT
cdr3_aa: CASSLDQGGTEAFF

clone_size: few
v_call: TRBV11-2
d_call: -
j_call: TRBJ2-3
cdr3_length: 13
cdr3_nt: TGTGCCAGCAGCCAAGGATGGGAGAATACGCAGTATTTT
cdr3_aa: CASSQGWENTQYF

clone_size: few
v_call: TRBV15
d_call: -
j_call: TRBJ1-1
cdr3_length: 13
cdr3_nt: TGTGCCACCAGCCCAGGACAGCTTATGGAGGCTTTCTTT
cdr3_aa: CATSPGQLMEAFF

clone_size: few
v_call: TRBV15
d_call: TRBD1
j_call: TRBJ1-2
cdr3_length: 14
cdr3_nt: TGTGCCACCAGCAGAATGACAGGGAACTATGGCTACACCTTC
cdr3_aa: CATSRMTGNYGYTF

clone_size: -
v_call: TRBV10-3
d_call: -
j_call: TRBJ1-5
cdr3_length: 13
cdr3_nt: TGTGCCATCGGCGAAGGGGTCAATCAGCCCCAGCATTTT
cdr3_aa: CAIGEGVNQPQHF